This T cell receptor (beta chain) derives from a study of cytomegalovirus exposure and HLA in healthy donors. On this clone itself: What it binds is not known.

Sequencing used immunoSEQ multiplex PCR; TCRdb keeps in-frame clones, though not all of them. Of roughly 150,000 clones listed, roughly 90% were seen once; the top ten hold 2% to 2.5%. CDR3 length equals 15 residues. Germline CDR1 and CDR2: SGHTA and FQGNSA. V was clipped by 5 bases and J by 0 bases; unmatched bases: 6. The donors were in the approximately 120-subject validation cohort, distinct from the approximately 610-subject first cohort. General observations from the study: Some public TCRs appeared in many individuals, while most sequences were rare. Reported results showed that the classifier diagnosed cytomegalovirus status with high specificity and sensitivity.

The TCR originated in a woman aged 18-29 years in good health and CMV-seronegative. Sequences were obtained from PBMCs. The rearrangement links TRBV7-2 to TRBJ1-1; 7 nucleotides match TRBD1. CDR3 nucleotide sequence: TGTGCCAGCAGCACACCCACAGGGGTGAACACTGAAGCTTTCTTT. Protein product: CASSTPTGVNTEAFF.